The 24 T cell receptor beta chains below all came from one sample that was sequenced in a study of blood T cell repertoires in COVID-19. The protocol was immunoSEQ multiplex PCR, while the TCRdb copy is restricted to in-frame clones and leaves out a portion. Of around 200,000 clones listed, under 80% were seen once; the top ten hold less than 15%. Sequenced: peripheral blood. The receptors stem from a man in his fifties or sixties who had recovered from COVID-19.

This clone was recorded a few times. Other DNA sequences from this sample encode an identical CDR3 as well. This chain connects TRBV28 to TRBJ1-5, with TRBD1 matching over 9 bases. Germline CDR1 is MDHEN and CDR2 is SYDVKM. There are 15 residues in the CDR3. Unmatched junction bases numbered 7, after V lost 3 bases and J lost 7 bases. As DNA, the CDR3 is TGTGCCAGCAGTTTGGGACAGGGTTTTAGGCAGCCCCAGCATTTT. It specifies CASSLGQGFRQPQHF.

Here the CDR3 reads CASSLDRGSYEQYF. For the CDR3, the DNA is TGTGCCAGCAGCTTGGACAGGGGATCCTACGAGCAGTACTTC. V gene TRBV28 combines with J gene TRBJ2-7; 9 bases fit TRBD1. V was pared by 6 bases and J by 1 base, with 4 bases of the junction left unmatched. The CDR3 has 14 residues. CDR1 and CDR2 (germline): MDHEN, SYDVKM. Full variable domain (remainder filled in from reference TRBV28 and TRBJ2-7): DVKVTQSSRYLVKRTGEKVFLECVQDMDHENMFWYRQDPGLGLRLIYFSYDVKMKEKGDIPEGYSVSREKKERFSLILESASTNQTSMYLCASSLDRGSYEQYFGPGTRLTVT.

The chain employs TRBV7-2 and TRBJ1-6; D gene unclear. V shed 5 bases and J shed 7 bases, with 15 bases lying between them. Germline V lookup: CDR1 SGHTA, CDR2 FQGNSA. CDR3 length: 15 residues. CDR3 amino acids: CASSAGVLQNSPLHF. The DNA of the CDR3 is TGTGCCAGCAGCGCGGGTGTCCTGCAGAATTCACCCCTCCACTTT.

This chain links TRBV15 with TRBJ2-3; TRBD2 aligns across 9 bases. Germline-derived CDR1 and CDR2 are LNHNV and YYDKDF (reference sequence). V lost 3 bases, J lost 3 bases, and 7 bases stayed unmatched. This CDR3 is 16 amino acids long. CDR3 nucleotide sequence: TGTGCCACCAGCAGCCTTAGCGGGAGTGGGACAGATACGCAGTATTTT. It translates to CATSSLSGSGTDTQYF.

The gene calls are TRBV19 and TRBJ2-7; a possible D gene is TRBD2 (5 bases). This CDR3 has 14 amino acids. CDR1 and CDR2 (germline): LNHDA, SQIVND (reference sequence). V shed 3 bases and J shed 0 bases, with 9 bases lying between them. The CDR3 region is CASSMDFSSYEQYF. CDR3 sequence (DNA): TGTGCCAGTAGTATGGACTTCTCCTCCTACGAGCAGTACTTC.

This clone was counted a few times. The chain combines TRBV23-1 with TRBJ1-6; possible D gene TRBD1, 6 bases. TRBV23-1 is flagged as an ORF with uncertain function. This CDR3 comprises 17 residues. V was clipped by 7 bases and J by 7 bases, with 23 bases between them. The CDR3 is CASIPIRKQGKNSPLHF. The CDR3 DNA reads TGCGCCAGCATCCCGATCCGGAAACAGGGTAAGAATTCACCCCTCCACTTT.

The CDR3 bases are TGCAGCGTTGTGGGGGATGCGGGGAAAACTGGAAACACCATATATTTT. It codes for CSVVGDAGKTGNTIYF. The genes are TRBV29-1 and TRBJ1-3; TRBD1 might be the D (5 bases). Trimming took off 4 bases at V and 2 bases at J, with 18 bases between the two ends. Germline CDR1 SQVTM, CDR2 ANQGSEA. The CDR3 is 16 amino acids.

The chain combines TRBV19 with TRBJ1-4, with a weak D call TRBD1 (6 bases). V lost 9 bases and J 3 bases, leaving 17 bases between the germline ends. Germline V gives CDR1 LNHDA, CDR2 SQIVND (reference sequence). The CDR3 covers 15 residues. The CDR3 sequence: CASSTGSTANEKLFF. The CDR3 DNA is TGTGCCAGCTCCACAGGGTCTACTGCTAATGAAAAACTGTTTTTT.

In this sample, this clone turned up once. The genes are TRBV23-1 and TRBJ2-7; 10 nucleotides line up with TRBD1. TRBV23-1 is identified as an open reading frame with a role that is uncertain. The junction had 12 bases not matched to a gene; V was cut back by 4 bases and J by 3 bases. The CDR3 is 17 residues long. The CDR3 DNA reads TGCGCCAGCAGTCCCAGCCGGGAGGGACAGGGGAACTACGAGCAGTACTTC. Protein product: CASSPSREGQGNYEQYF.

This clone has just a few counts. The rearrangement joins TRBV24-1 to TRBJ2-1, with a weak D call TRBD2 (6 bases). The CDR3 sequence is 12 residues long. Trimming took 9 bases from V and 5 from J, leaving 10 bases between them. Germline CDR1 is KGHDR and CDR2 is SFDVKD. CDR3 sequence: CATGGTNNEQFF. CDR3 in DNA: TGTGCCACCGGAGGGACGAACAATGAGCAGTTCTTC.

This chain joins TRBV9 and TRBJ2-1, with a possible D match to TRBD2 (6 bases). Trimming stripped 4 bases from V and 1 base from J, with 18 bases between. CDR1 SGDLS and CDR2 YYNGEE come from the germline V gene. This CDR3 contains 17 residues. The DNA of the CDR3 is TGTGCCAGCAGCCCCCTTAGTAGCGGAAGTTCCTACAATGAGCAGTTCTTC. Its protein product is CASSPLSSGSSYNEQFF. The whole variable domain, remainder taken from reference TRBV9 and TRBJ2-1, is DSGVTQTPKHLITATGQRVTLRCSPRSGDLSVYWYQQSLDQGLQFLIQYYNGEERAKGNILERFSAQQFPDLHSELNLSSLELGDSALYFCASSPLSSGSSYNEQFFGPGTRLTVL.

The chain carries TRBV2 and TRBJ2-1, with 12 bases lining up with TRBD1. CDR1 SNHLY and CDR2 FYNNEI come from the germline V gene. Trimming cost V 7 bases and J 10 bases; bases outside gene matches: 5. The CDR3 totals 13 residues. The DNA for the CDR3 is TGTGCCAGCATCGGGACAGGGGGCGGCGAGCAGTTCTTC. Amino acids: CASIGTGGGEQFF.

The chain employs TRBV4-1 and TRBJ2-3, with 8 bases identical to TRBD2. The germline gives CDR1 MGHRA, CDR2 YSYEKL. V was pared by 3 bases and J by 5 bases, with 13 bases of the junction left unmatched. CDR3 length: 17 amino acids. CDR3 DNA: TGCGCCAGCAGCCATCGCTACGAAGCGGGAGAGATAGATACGCAGTATTTT. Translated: CASSHRYEAGEIDTQYF.

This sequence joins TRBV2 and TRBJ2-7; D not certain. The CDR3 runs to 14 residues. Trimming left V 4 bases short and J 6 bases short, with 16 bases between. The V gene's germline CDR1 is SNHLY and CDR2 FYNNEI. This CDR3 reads CASSAGSSFGEQYF. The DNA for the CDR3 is TGTGCCAGCAGTGCTGGCAGTAGCTTTGGCGAGCAGTACTTC.

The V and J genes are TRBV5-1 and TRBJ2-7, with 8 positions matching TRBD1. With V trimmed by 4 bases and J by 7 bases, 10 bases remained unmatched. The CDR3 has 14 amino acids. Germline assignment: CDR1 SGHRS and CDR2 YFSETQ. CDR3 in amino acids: CASSVDQGAREQYF. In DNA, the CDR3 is TGCGCCAGCAGCGTAGACCAGGGGGCAAGAGAGCAGTACTTC.

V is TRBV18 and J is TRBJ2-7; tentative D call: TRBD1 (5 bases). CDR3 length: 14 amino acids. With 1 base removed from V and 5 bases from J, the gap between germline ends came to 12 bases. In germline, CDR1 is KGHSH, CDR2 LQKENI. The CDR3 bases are TGTGCCAGCTCACCACACCCGGACACACACGAGCAGTACTTC. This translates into CASSPHPDTHEQYF. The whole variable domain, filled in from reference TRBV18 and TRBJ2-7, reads NAGVMQNPRHLVRRRGQEARLRCSPMKGHSHVYWYRQLPEEGLKFMVYLQKENIIDESGMPKERFSAEFPKEGPSILRIQQVVRGDSAAYFCASSPHPDTHEQYFGPGTRLTVT.

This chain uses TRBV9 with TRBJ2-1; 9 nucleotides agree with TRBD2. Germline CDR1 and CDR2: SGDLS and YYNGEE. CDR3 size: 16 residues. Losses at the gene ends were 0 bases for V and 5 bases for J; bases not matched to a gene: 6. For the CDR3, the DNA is TGTGCCAGCAGCGTAGCCAGCGGGAGGCATAACAATGAGCAGTTCTTC. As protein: CASSVASGRHNNEQFF.

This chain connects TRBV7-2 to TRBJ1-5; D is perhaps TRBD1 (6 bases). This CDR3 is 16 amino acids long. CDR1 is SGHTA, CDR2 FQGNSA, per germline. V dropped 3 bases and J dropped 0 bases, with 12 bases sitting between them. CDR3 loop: CASSFGGMYSNQPQHF. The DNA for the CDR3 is TGTGCCAGCAGCTTTGGGGGCATGTATAGCAATCAGCCCCAGCATTTT.

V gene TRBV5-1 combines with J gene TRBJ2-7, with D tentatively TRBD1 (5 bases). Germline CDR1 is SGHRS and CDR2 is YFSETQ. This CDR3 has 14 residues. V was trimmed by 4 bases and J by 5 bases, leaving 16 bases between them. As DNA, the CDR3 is TGCGCCAGCAGCACTGCGTCAGGGCCCCACGAGCAGTACTTC. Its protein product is CASSTASGPHEQYF.

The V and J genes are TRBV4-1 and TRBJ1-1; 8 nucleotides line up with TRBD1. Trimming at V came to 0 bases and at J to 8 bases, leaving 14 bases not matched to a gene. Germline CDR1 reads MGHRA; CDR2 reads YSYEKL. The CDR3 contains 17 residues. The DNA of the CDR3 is TGCGCCAGCAGCCAAGATTCCCCAGGGGGCGGTTATCGGGAAGCTTTCTTT. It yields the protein CASSQDSPGGGYREAFF.

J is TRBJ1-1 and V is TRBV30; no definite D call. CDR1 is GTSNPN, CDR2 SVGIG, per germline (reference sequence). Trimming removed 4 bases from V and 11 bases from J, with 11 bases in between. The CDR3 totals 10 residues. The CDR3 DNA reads TGTGCCTGGAAGCAGGATCCGGCTTTCTTT. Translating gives CAWKQDPAFF. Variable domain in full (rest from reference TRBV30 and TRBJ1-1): SQTIHQWPATLVQPVGSPLSLECTVEGTSNPNLYWYRQAAGRGLQLLFYSVGIGQISSEVPQNLSASRPQDRQFILSSKKLLLSDSGFYLCAWKQDPAFFGQGTRLTVV.

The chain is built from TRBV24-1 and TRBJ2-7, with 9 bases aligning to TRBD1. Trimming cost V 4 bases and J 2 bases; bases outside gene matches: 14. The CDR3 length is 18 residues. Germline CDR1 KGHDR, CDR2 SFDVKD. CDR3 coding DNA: TGTGCCACCAGTGAACCTGCTCCACCAGGACAGGGGACCTACGAGCAGTACTTC. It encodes CATSEPAPPGQGTYEQYF.

The CDR3 protein is CASSPGTGYNTIYF. The CDR3 region has the DNA TGTGCCAGCAGCCCCGGGACAGGGTACAACACCATATATTTT. This sequence joins TRBV5-4 and TRBJ1-3; TRBD1 matches 9 bases. This CDR3 is built from 14 residues. The J segment lost 7 bases and the V segment lost 4 bases, leaving 6 bases of the junction unmatched. Germline CDR1 SGHNT, CDR2 YYREEE (reference sequence). The entire variable domain, with the rest obtained from reference TRBV5-4 and TRBJ1-3, is as follows: ETGVTQSPTHLIKTRGQQVTLRCSSQSGHNTVSWYQQALGQGPQFIFQYYREEENGRGNFPPRFSGLQFPNYSSELNVNALELDDSALYLCASSPGTGYNTIYFGEGSWLTVV.

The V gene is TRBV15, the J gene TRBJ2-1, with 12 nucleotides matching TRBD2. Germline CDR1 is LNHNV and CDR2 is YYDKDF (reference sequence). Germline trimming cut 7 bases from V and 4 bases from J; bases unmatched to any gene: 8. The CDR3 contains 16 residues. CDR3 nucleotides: TGTGCCACCATCAAACTAGCGGGAGGCCCGTACAATGAGCAGTTCTTC. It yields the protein CATIKLAGGPYNEQFF.